The next 16 T cell receptor beta chains were all read from a single sample in a study of radiotherapy plus CTLA-4 blockade in lung cancer. Using immunoSEQ multiplex PCR, the repertoire was profiled, and TCRdb retains in-frame clones only, with some absent. The sample shows roughly 97,000 clones, roughly 74% of them seen only once. The sequences come from peripheral blood, collected from a patient treated with radiotherapy plus ipilimumab. The receptors were gathered from a human donor with non-small cell lung cancer who had a partial response to radiotherapy plus ipilimumab. Some clones in this sample may be carry-over from other donors' samples.

This chain joins TRBV28 and TRBJ1-5, with a possible D match to TRBD1 (6 bases). V lost 8 bases and J lost 3, with 11 bases in between. CDR1 is MDHEN and CDR2 is SYDVKM in the germline V gene. The CDR3 is 13 residues long. The CDR3 region has the DNA TGTGCCAGCTCTGGACAGATCAATCAGCCCCAGCATTTT. Its protein product is CASSGQINQPQHF.

The chain carries TRBV28 and TRBJ2-5; 9 positions agree with TRBD1. TRBJ2-7 explains the end of the DNA better; the J call may be wrong. Germline CDR1 reads MDHEN; CDR2 reads SYDVKM. CDR3 length: 13 amino acids. This CDR3 reads CASIRTGVYEQYF. The CDR3 region has the DNA TGTGCCAGCATCCGGACAGGGGTCTACGAGCAGTACTTC.

As DNA, the CDR3 is TGCGCCAGCAGCCCAACCGCCGGGACAGGGGGCTCTGAAGCTTTCTTT. It is translated as CASSPTAGTGGSEAFF. This chain joins TRBV5-1 and TRBJ1-1, with 12 bases identical to TRBD1. CDR1 SGHRS and CDR2 YFSETQ come from the germline V gene. This CDR3 has 16 residues. V was clipped by 4 bases and J by 6 bases; unmatched bases: 10.

The V and J genes are TRBV28 and TRBJ1-2; D perhaps matches TRBD1 (6 bases). The CDR3 has 15 residues. With 5 bases removed from V and 1 base from J, the gap between germline ends came to 14 bases. CDR1 MDHEN and CDR2 SYDVKM come from the germline V gene. The CDR3 region is CASSAGDILNYGYTF. In DNA, the CDR3 is TGTGCCAGCAGTGCTGGGGACATCCTTAACTATGGCTACACCTTC.

The chain carries TRBV5-6 and TRBJ2-1; 11 bases are shared with TRBD2. This CDR3 is built from 17 residues. Germline assignment: CDR1 SGHDT and CDR2 YYEEEE. V gave up 1 base and J gave up 0 bases; unmatched junction bases: 3. The DNA of the CDR3 is TGTGCCAGCAGCTTGACTAGCGGGAGTTACTCCTACAATGAGCAGTTCTTC. It yields the protein CASSLTSGSYSYNEQFF.

This CDR3 is CASSTQGGYQPQHF. As DNA, the CDR3 is TGTGCCAGTAGTACTCAGGGGGGATATCAGCCCCAGCATTTT. The chain is built from TRBV19 and TRBJ1-5, with 7 bases fitting TRBD1. V was clipped by 4 bases and J by 5 bases; unmatched bases: 5. CDR1 LNHDA and CDR2 SQIVND come from the germline V gene (reference sequence). The CDR3 covers 14 residues.

The J gene is TRBJ2-3, the V gene TRBV7-3, with 10 nucleotides matching TRBD2. Losses at the gene ends were 5 bases for V and 2 bases for J; bases not matched to a gene: 4. CDR1 is SGHTA and CDR2 is FQGTGA in the germline V gene. CDR3 length equals 15 residues. The CDR3 nucleotides read TGTGCCAGCAGCGTAGCGGGGGGTTCCACAGATACGCAGTATTTT. Translating gives CASSVAGGSTDTQYF. The full variable domain, rest sourced from reference TRBV7-3 and TRBJ2-3, is GAGVSQTPSNKVTEKGKYVELRCDPISGHTALYWYRQSLGQGPEFLIYFQGTGAADDSGLPNDRFFAVRPEGSVSTLKIQRTERGDSAVYLCASSVAGGSTDTQYFGPGTRLTVL.

CDR3 loop: CASSHVKEGYSNQPQHF. The DNA for the CDR3 is TGCGCCAGCAGCCATGTCAAGGAGGGATATAGCAATCAGCCCCAGCATTTT. The V and J genes are TRBV4-1 and TRBJ1-5; no firm D call. Germline-derived CDR1 and CDR2 are MGHRA and YSYEKL. CDR3 length equals 17 residues. V dropped 3 bases and J dropped 0 bases, with 15 bases sitting between them.

This clone has more than one count but fewer than ten. V gene TRBV11-2 combines with J gene TRBJ1-3; the D gene is possibly TRBD1 (5 bases). V was pared by 2 bases and J by 4 bases, with 9 bases between. Per germline, CDR1 SGHAT and CDR2 FQNNGV. CDR3 length equals 14 residues. The CDR3 is CASSLTGSGNTIYF. The DNA for the CDR3 is TGTGCCAGCAGCTTAACAGGATCCGGAAACACCATATATTTT. The entire variable domain, with the rest obtained from reference TRBV11-2 and TRBJ1-3, is as follows: EAGVAQSPRYKIIEKRQSVAFWCNPISGHATLYWYQQILGQGPKLLIQFQNNGVVDDSQLPKDRFSAERLKGVDSTLKIQPAKLEDSAVYLCASSLTGSGNTIYFGEGSWLTVV.

This clone appeared a few times. The rearrangement uses TRBV7-2 and TRBJ2-5; D may be TRBD2 (6 bases). TRBJ2-7 explains the end of the DNA better; the J call may be wrong. The CDR3 loop spans 14 amino acids. CDR1 and CDR2 (germline): SGHTA, FQGNSA. CDR3 bases: TGTGCCAGCAGCTTAGCTGCGGGGAACTACGAGCAGTACTTC. It codes for CASSLAAGNYEQYF.

The V gene is TRBV18, the J gene TRBJ2-7, with D possibly matching TRBD1 (6 bases). V gave up 6 bases and J gave up 0 bases, with 15 bases separating them. The CDR3 spans 15 residues. Germline V gene lookup returns CDR1 KGHSH and CDR2 LQKENI. The CDR3 region has the DNA TGTGCCAGCTCCCTCGGGACACCGTACTCCTACGAGCAGTACTTC. Amino acid sequence: CASSLGTPYSYEQYF.

This clone appeared a few times. The chain uses TRBV19 and TRBJ2-2; D is unclear. Trimming shortened V by 1 base and J by 7 bases, and 10 bases separated the two germline ends. Germline loops: CDR1 LNHDA, CDR2 SQIVND (reference sequence). The CDR3 covers 14 residues. CDR3 nucleotides: TGTGCCAGTAGTATAGGTAGTCTTGGCGGGGAGCTGTTTTTT. It encodes CASSIGSLGGELFF.

This sequence joins TRBV7-2 and TRBJ2-7; weak D call: TRBD2 (6 bases). V was trimmed by 2 bases and J by 3 bases, leaving 11 bases between them. CDR3 length: 14 residues. The germline V gene encodes CDR1 SGHTA and CDR2 FQGNSA. This CDR3 is CASSLSTTSYEQYF. CDR3 coding DNA: TGTGCCAGCAGCTTAAGCACGACTAGCTACGAGCAGTACTTC.

This clone was recorded a few times. The V and J genes are TRBV6-5 and TRBJ2-5, with 10 nucleotides matching TRBD2. V dropped 2 bases and J dropped 4; count of bases not matched to a gene: 4. CDR3 length: 15 amino acids. Germline V gene sequence: CDR1 MNHEY, CDR2 SVGAGI. CDR3 coding DNA: TGTGCCAGCAGTTACCTAGCGGGAGACCCAGAGACCCAGTACTTC. Protein product: CASSYLAGDPETQYF.

V usage is TRBV18 and J usage is TRBJ2-1; D may be TRBD2 (6 bases). This CDR3 comprises 18 residues. Germline V gene data show CDR1 as KGHSH and CDR2 as LQKENI. V was shortened by 2 bases and J by 8 bases, with 25 bases between the two germline ends. The CDR3 spells CASSPRRGERKKGYEQFF. The CDR3 bases are TGTGCCAGCTCACCAAGGAGGGGTGAGCGAAAAAAGGGCTATGAGCAGTTCTTC.

V usage is TRBV18 and J usage is TRBJ2-1; a possible D gene is TRBD1 (5 bases). V gave up 6 bases and J gave up 6 bases, with 12 bases separating them. The CDR3 extends over 13 amino acids. The germline V gene has CDR1 KGHSH and CDR2 LQKENI. The CDR3 loop is CASSSVQGNEQFF. In nucleotides, the CDR3 is TGTGCCAGCTCGTCTGTTCAGGGCAATGAGCAGTTCTTC.